Shown below are 28 T cell receptor beta chains from a single sample sequenced in a study of blood T cell repertoires in COVID-19. Assay: immunoSEQ multiplex PCR; the TCRdb copy retains only in-frame clones and omits some. The sample shows approximately 220,000 clones, roughly 84% of them seen only once. Sequenced input: PBMCs or T cells enriched from blood (not recorded which). Receptor source: a woman in her thirties or forties who had recovered from COVID-19.

This sequence joins TRBV6-1 and TRBJ2-3, with TRBD2 matching over 8 bases. The CDR3 spans 20 residues. The V gene end was trimmed by 1 base and the J gene end by 4 bases; junction bases not matched to a gene: 19. Per the germline V gene, CDR1 is MNHNS and CDR2 is SASEGT. CDR3 region: CASSEGGRGAGTRSPDTQYF. Here the CDR3 DNA reads TGTGCCAGCAGTGAAGGGGGGCGGGGAGCCGGGACTAGGTCCCCAGATACGCAGTATTTT.

This rearrangement joins TRBV3-1 (or the pseudogene TRBV3-2) to TRBJ2-4; 8 nucleotides align to TRBD2. There are 17 residues in the CDR3. V gave up 1 base and J gave up 2 bases; unmatched junction bases: 7. Germline CDR1 and CDR2: LGHDT and YNNKEL (reference sequence). CDR3 in amino acids: CASSQVTSGSTKNIQYF. The CDR3 DNA reads TGTGCCAGCAGCCAAGTTACCAGCGGGAGTACCAAAAACATTCAGTACTTC.

The V call is TRBV19, the J call TRBJ1-1; D remains ambiguous. V was clipped by 4 bases and J by 1 base, with 13 bases between them. The CDR3 extends over 15 amino acids. The germline gives CDR1 LNHDA, CDR2 SQIVND (reference sequence). CDR3: CASSTEAFGNTEAFF. The CDR3 nucleotides are TGTGCCAGTAGTACCGAGGCCTTTGGGAACACTGAAGCTTTCTTT.

The V call is TRBV5-1, the J call TRBJ2-7; no clear D. The CDR3 extends over 13 amino acids. The V gene lost 2 bases and the J gene lost 3 bases, with 9 bases spanning the gap. From germline, CDR1 is SGHRS and CDR2 YFSETQ. CDR3 sequence (DNA): TGCGCCAGCAGCTTATCCGGTTTCTACGAGCAGTACGTC. Translation: CASSLSGFYEQYV.

This chain joins TRBV30 and TRBJ2-7; D is undetermined. This CDR3 contains 15 residues. In germline, CDR1 is GTSNPN, CDR2 SVGIG (reference sequence). Deletions cut 0 bases from V and 2 bases from J, with 14 bases between. The CDR3 sequence is CAWSVRRDPPYEQYF. CDR3 DNA sequence: TGTGCCTGGAGTGTACGGAGAGATCCCCCCTACGAGCAGTACTTC. The full variable domain, with the rest looked up from reference TRBV30 and TRBJ2-7, is SQTIHQWPATLVQPVGSPLSLECTVEGTSNPNLYWYRQAAGRGLQLLFYSVGIGQISSEVPQNLSASRPQDRQFILSSKKLLLSDSGFYLCAWSVRRDPPYEQYFGPGTRLTVT.

This clone is classed as large. The rearrangement uses TRBV30 and TRBJ1-2; possible D gene TRBD1, 6 bases. This CDR3 contains 11 residues. Germline CDR1 GTSNPN, CDR2 SVGIG (reference sequence). With 4 bases removed from V and 5 bases from J, the gap between germline ends came to 8 bases. CDR3 residues: CAWTQGYGYTF. For the CDR3, the DNA is TGTGCCTGGACGCAGGGGTATGGCTACACCTTC. Full variable domain (rest looked up from reference TRBV30 and TRBJ1-2): SQTIHQWPATLVQPVGSPLSLECTVEGTSNPNLYWYRQAAGRGLQLLFYSVGIGQISSEVPQNLSASRPQDRQFILSSKKLLLSDSGFYLCAWTQGYGYTFGSGTRLTVV.

The chain is built from TRBV11-3 and TRBJ1-6; 7 nucleotides line up with TRBD1. The CDR3 contains 17 residues. Germline V gene sequence: CDR1 SGHNT, CDR2 YENEEA. The V gene end was trimmed by 5 bases and the J gene end by 0 bases; junction bases not matched to a gene: 7. CDR3 sequence (DNA): TGTGCCAGCAGCCTATCGACAGGGCGCTCCTATAATTCACCCCTCCACTTT. Its protein is CASSLSTGRSYNSPLHF.

This clone has more than one count but fewer than ten. The V call is TRBV2, the J call TRBJ2-2, with 10 bases that match TRBD2. This CDR3 spans 15 amino acids. Germline CDR1 and CDR2: SNHLY and FYNNEI. V trimming: 8 bases; J trimming: 6 bases; junction bases outside the gene matches: 9. CDR3: CASEPLAGVAGELFF. For the CDR3, the DNA is TGTGCCAGCGAGCCCCTAGCGGGAGTCGCCGGGGAGCTGTTTTTT.

This rearrangement joins TRBV20-1 to TRBJ1-1; D remains ambiguous. Germline CDR1 DFQATT, CDR2 SNEGSKA (reference sequence). This CDR3 region has 14 residues. Trimming shortened V by 3 bases and J by 1 base, and 12 bases separated the two germline ends. This CDR3 is CSASFGRENTEAFF. CDR3 DNA: TGCAGTGCTAGTTTCGGACGGGAGAACACTGAAGCTTTCTTT.

The gene calls are TRBV5-1 and TRBJ2-3; perhaps TRBD1 as D (6 bases). V was trimmed by 4 bases and J by 2 bases, leaving 20 bases between them. Germline assignment: CDR1 SGHRS and CDR2 YFSETQ. The CDR3 is 17 amino acids. The CDR3 region is CASSPASGAGDTDTQYF. CDR3 DNA sequence: TGCGCCAGCAGCCCAGCCTCAGGGGCAGGGGACACAGATACGCAGTATTTT.

The chain recombines TRBV11-2 with TRBJ1-1; 7 bases are a match to TRBD1. The CDR3 is 14 residues long. The germline gives CDR1 SGHAT, CDR2 FQNNGV. The V segment lost 5 bases and the J segment 0 bases; nucleotides outside the gene matches: 3. The CDR3 region has the DNA TGTGCCAGCAGCGCCGACAGGGTGAACACTGAAGCTTTCTTT. Its protein product is CASSADRVNTEAFF.

The chain combines TRBV7-8 with TRBJ2-1, with 7 nucleotides matching TRBD2. Looked up from germline, CDR1 is SGHVS and CDR2 is FQNEAQ. The CDR3 is 19 amino acids. The J segment lost 0 bases and the V segment lost 1 base, leaving 12 bases of the junction unmatched. CDR3 protein: CASSLEAREPLSSYNEQFF. Written as DNA, the CDR3 is TGTGCCAGCAGCTTAGAGGCGCGGGAGCCCCTGAGCTCCTACAATGAGCAGTTCTTC.

This chain connects TRBV30 to TRBJ2-7; D is perhaps TRBD2 (5 bases). V lost 0 bases, J lost 1 base, and 19 bases lay in between. Germline V CDR1 and CDR2: GTSNPN, SVGIG (reference sequence). CDR3 size: 17 residues. The CDR3: CAWSVPRGGGGSYEQYV. CDR3 nucleotide sequence: TGTGCCTGGAGTGTTCCCCGTGGAGGAGGAGGATCCTACGAGCAGTACGTC.

The J gene is TRBJ1-2, the V gene TRBV3-1 (or the pseudogene TRBV3-2), with a weak D call TRBD1 (6 bases). This CDR3 spans 16 amino acids. V was shortened by 4 bases and J by 4 bases, with 19 bases between the two germline ends. The germline gives CDR1 LGHDT, CDR2 YNNKEL (reference sequence). The CDR3 DNA is TGTGCCAGCAGCCTGGGCGGGGGGGGCCAACCCTATGGCTACACCTTC. Translated, it gives CASSLGGGGQPYGYTF.

Comment on this clone: A junction boundary mismatches the germline segment, possibly from a read error. This chain joins TRBV6-2 or TRBV6-3 and TRBJ2-1; TRBD2 agrees at 7 bases. CDR1 is MNHEY, CDR2 SVGEGT, per germline. CDR3 size: 13 residues. The CDR3 nucleotides are TGTGCCAGCAGTGGCTCTAGCGGAGGAGAGCTGTTCTTC. Translation gives CASSGSSGGELFF.

V is TRBV5-1 and J is TRBJ2-1; D is unclear. CDR1 is SGHRS, CDR2 YFSETQ, per germline. V lost 7 bases and J 9 bases, leaving 11 bases between the germline ends. The CDR3 length is 11 residues. CDR3 coding DNA: TGCGCCAGCGGCAAATCGGGTGAGCAGTTCTTC. Translated: CASGKSGEQFF.

This rearrangement joins TRBV18 to TRBJ2-1, with 8 bases aligning to TRBD2. The trim removed 2 bases at V and 6 bases at J, leaving 9 bases unmatched. The CDR3 sequence is 16 residues long. The V gene's germline CDR1 is KGHSH and CDR2 LQKENI. The CDR3 sequence is CASSPGSQREINEQFF. For the CDR3, the DNA is TGTGCCAGCTCACCAGGGAGCCAGCGGGAGATCAATGAGCAGTTCTTC.

The chain combines TRBV28 with TRBJ1-2; the match to TRBD1 covers 7 bases. Germline loops: CDR1 MDHEN, CDR2 SYDVKM. The CDR3 loop spans 18 amino acids. V was clipped by 6 bases and J by 4 bases; unmatched bases: 20. Here the CDR3 DNA reads TGTGCCAGCAGCCTTGTGACGAAGGGACAGCGGAGTAGCTATGGCTACACCTTC. This gives the protein CASSLVTKGQRSSYGYTF.

The V and J genes are TRBV30 and TRBJ2-7; TRBD1 matches 10 bases. With V trimmed by 1 base and J by 6 bases, 6 bases remained unmatched. This CDR3 contains 14 residues. Germline CDR1 reads GTSNPN; CDR2 reads SVGIG (reference sequence). The CDR3 reads CAWSGRDRGGEQYF. The CDR3, as DNA: TGTGCCTGGAGTGGCCGGGACAGGGGAGGCGAGCAGTACTTC.

V and J are TRBV14 and TRBJ1-2; 8 nucleotides line up with TRBD1. Germline values: CDR1 SGHDN, CDR2 FVKESK. The CDR3 has 13 residues. V shed 4 bases, J shed 8 bases, and the junction held 6 bases outside the gene matches. The DNA of the CDR3 is TGTGCCAGCAGCCTGAACAGGGGGAACGGCTACACCTTC. Protein product: CASSLNRGNGYTF.

This chain joins TRBV19 and TRBJ1-1; D is unresolved. The V gene's germline CDR1 is LNHDA and CDR2 SQIVND (reference sequence). The CDR3 has 12 residues. V lost 7 bases and J lost 5, with 11 bases in between. The CDR3 sequence: CASNRFSTEAFF. DNA of the CDR3: TGTGCCAGTAATCGGTTTTCGACTGAAGCTTTCTTT.

CDR3 region: CASRLDTGAGTEAFF. CDR3 bases: TGTGCCAGCAGATTAGACACAGGGGCTGGAACTGAAGCTTTCTTT. The chain joins TRBV6-5 to TRBJ1-1; 7 bases agree with TRBD1. The germline V gene has CDR1 MNHEY and CDR2 SVGAGI. V trimming: 6 bases; J trimming: 5 bases; junction bases outside the gene matches: 12. The CDR3 spans 15 residues.

The chain links TRBV28 to TRBJ1-1; D is perhaps TRBD1 (6 bases). This CDR3 is built from 13 residues. Trimming took 6 bases from V and 2 from J, leaving 10 bases between them. CDR1 MDHEN and CDR2 SYDVKM come from the germline V gene. The CDR3 reads CASRQGLNTEAFF. The CDR3 coding sequence is TGTGCCAGCAGACAGGGACTAAACACTGAAGCTTTCTTT.

The chain links TRBV3-1 (or the pseudogene TRBV3-2) to TRBJ2-1; maybe TRBD2 (6 bases). This CDR3 spans 12 amino acids. Germline V gives CDR1 LGHDT, CDR2 YNNKEL (reference sequence). Trimming shortened V by 6 bases and J by 9 bases, and 12 bases separated the two germline ends. The CDR3 DNA is TGTGCCAGCAGGTACCTAGCGAGTGAGCAGTTCTTC. It codes for CASRYLASEQFF.

The rearrangement uses TRBV12-3 or TRBV12-4 and TRBJ1-5, with TRBD1 matching 8 bases. V lost 6 bases and J lost 7; bases outside the gene matches: 5. The CDR3 sequence is 13 residues long. CDR3 sequence: CASSPDRGQPQHF. In nucleotides, the CDR3 is TGTGCCAGCAGCCCAGACAGGGGACAGCCCCAGCATTTT.

The rearrangement joins TRBV19 to TRBJ2-7; a weak D match, TRBD2 (6 bases). This CDR3 has 14 amino acids. The germline gives CDR1 LNHDA, CDR2 SQIVND (reference sequence). The V end was cut by 8 bases, the J end by 9 bases, with 23 bases between. Written as DNA, the CDR3 is TGTGCCAGTGGCGCCGGAGGGCCGTCGAGAGTGCAGTACTTC. Protein product: CASGAGGPSRVQYF.

V gene TRBV3-1 (or the pseudogene TRBV3-2) combines with J gene TRBJ2-1; TRBD2 aligns across 12 bases. This CDR3 has 15 residues. CDR1 and CDR2 (germline): LGHDT, YNNKEL (reference sequence). Trimming removed 5 bases from V and 4 bases from J; junction bases left unmatched: 3. CDR3 residues: CASSVLAGGYNEQFF. In nucleotides, the CDR3 is TGTGCCAGCAGCGTACTAGCGGGAGGTTACAATGAGCAGTTCTTC.

The chain combines TRBV5-1 with TRBJ2-7; 10 bases align to TRBD1. The V segment lost 4 bases and the J segment 2 bases; nucleotides outside the gene matches: 6. This CDR3 region has 15 residues. Germline lookup yields CDR1 SGHRS and CDR2 YFSETQ. The chain's CDR3 is CASSTSGTGAYEQYF. CDR3 nucleotides: TGCGCCAGCAGCACATCCGGGACAGGGGCCTACGAGCAGTACTTC. The variable domain in full, completed from reference TRBV5-1 and TRBJ2-7, reads KAGVTQTPRYLIKTRGQQVTLSCSPISGHRSVSWYQQTPGQGLQFLFEYFSETQRNKGNFPGRFSGRQFSNSRSEMNVSTLELGDSALYLCASSTSGTGAYEQYFGPGTRLTVT.